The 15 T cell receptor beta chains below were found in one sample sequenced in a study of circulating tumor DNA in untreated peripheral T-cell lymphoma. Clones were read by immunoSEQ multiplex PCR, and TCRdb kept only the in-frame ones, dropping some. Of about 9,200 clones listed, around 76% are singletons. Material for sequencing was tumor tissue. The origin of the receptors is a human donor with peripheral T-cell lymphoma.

The CDR3 nucleotides are TGCAGCGTTGATAGGGGGCGCGGCTCCACTGAAGCTTTCTTT. It specifies CSVDRGRGSTEAFF. The chain joins TRBV29-1 to TRBJ1-1, with 7 bases fitting TRBD1. This CDR3 has 14 residues. Germline V lookup: CDR1 SQVTM, CDR2 ANQGSEA. V trimming: 3 bases; J trimming: 4 bases; junction bases outside the gene matches: 8.

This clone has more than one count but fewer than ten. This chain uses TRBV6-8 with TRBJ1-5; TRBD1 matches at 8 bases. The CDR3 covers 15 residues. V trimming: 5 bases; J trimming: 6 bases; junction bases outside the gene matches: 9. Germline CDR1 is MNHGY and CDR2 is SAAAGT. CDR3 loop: CASSLDRGRGQPQHF. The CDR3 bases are TGTGCCAGCAGTCTTGACAGGGGTCGTGGTCAGCCCCAGCATTTT.

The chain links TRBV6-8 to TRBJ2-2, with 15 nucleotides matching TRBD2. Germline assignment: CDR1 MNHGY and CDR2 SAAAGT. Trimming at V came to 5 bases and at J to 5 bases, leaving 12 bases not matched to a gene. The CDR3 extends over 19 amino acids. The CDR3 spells CASSEGLAGGWRGTGELFF. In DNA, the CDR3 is TGTGCCAGCAGTGAGGGACTAGCGGGGGGCTGGAGGGGAACCGGGGAGCTGTTTTTT.

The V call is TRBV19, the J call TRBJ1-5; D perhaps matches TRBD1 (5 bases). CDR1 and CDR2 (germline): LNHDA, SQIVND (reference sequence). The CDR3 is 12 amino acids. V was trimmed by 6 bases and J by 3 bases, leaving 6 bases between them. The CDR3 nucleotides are TGTGCCAGTAGAGGGGACAATCAGCCCCAGCATTTT. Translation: CASRGDNQPQHF.

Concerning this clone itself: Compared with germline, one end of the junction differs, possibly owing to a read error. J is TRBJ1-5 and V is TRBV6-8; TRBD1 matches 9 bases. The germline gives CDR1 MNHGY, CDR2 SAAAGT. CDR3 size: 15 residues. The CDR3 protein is CAISPQGAWNQPQHF. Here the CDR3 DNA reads TGTGCCATCAGTCCACAGGGGGCATGGAATCAGCCCCAGCATTTT.

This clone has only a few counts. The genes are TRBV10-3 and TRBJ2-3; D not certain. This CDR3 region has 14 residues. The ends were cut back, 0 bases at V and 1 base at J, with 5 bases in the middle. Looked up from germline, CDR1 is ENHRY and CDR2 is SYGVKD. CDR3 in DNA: TGTGCCATCAGTGAGTCGGCCCGCACAGATACGCAGTATTTT. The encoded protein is CAISESARTDTQYF.

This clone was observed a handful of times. The CDR3 sequence: CASSLSSGVVYNEQFF. CDR3 DNA sequence: TGTGCCAGCAGCTTATCCTCCGGGGTGGTCTACAATGAGCAGTTCTTC. This chain links TRBV7-5 with TRBJ2-1; TRBD2, the table's D call, was not compared with the DNA. TRBV7-5 corresponds to a pseudogene. This CDR3 is 16 amino acids long.

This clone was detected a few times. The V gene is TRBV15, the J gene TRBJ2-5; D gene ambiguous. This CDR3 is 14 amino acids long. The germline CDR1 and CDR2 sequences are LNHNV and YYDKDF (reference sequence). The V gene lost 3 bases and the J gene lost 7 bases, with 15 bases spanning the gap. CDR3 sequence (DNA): TGTGCCACCAGCAGTAACACTGGCTCGGGGACCCAGTACTTC. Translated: CATSSNTGSGTQYF.

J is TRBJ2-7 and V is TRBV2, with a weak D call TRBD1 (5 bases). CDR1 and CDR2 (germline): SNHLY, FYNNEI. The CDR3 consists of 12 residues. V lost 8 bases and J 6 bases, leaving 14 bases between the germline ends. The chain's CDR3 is CASGAVLGEQYF. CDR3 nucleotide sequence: TGTGCCAGCGGGGCTGTCTTAGGCGAGCAGTACTTC. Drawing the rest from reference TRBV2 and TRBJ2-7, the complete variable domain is EPEVTQTPSHQVTQMGQEVILRCVPISNHLYFYWYRQILGQKVEFLVSFYNNEISEKSEIFDDQFSVERPDGSNFTLKIRSTKLEDSAMYFCASGAVLGEQYFGPGTRLTVT.

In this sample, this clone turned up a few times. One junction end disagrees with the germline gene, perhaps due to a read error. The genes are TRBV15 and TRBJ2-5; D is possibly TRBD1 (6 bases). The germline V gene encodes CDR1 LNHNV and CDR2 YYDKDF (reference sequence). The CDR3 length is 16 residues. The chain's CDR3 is CAISSPRTEGQETQYF. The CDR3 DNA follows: TGTGCCATCAGCAGCCCTAGGACAGAGGGCCAAGAGACCCAGTACTTC.

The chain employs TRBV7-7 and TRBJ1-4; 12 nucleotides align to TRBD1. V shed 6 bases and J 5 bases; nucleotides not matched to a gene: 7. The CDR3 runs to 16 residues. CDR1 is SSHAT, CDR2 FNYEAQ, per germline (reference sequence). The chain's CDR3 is CASSLGTGGANEKLFF. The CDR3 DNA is TGTGCCAGCAGTTTGGGGACAGGGGGCGCGAATGAAAAACTGTTTTTT.

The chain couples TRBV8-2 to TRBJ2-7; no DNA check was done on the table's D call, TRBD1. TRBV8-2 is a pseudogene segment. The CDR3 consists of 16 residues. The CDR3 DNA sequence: TGTGCCAGCAGTTTCAAACCGACAGGGGGGCCCTACGAGCAGTACTTC. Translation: CASSFKPTGGPYEQYF.

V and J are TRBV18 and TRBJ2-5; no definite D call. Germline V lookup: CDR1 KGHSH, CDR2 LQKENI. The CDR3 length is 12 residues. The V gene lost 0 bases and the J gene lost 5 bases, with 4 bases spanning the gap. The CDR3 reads CASSPPWETQYF. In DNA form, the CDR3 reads TGTGCCAGCTCACCACCTTGGGAGACCCAGTACTTC.

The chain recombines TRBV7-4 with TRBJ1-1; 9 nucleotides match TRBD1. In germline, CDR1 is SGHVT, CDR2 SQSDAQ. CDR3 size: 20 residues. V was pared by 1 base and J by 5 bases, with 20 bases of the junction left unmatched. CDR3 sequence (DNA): TGTGCCAGCAGCTTAGGGACAGGGGACCTCCTCCAAAGCCCCGGGACTGAAGCTTTCTTT. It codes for CASSLGTGDLLQSPGTEAFF.

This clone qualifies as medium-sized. The CDR3 protein is CASSVGLAGLTDTQYF. Written as DNA, the CDR3 is TGTGCCAGCAGCGTGGGACTAGCGGGGCTCACAGATACGCAGTATTTT. The V and J genes are TRBV11-3 and TRBJ2-3; TRBD2 matches 13 bases. The CDR3 has 16 amino acids. Germline lookup yields CDR1 SGHNT and CDR2 YENEEA. J gave up 2 bases and V 5 bases, and 4 bases lay outside the gene matches.